This entry concerns a single TCR beta chain. Its antigen is still unknown. No per-base quality is available; no much larger clone lies one base away. This entry belongs to a study of blood T cell repertoires in COVID-19 (dated by TCRdb to 2018 to 2021). Regarding the research as a whole: Collaborator samples came from the United States, Italy and Spain and covered acute and convalescent phases of COVID-19. Samples came from the ongoing ImmuneRACE study (first 160 participants) plus 1,254 subjects from 6 global collaborators. The repertoires were released in a freely available public database meant as a resource for research on the immune response to SARS-CoV-2. Sample metadata almost always included a de-identified subject ID, COVID-19 status, age in years and sex. The material from the prospective study consisted of cDNA or gDNA derived from T cells, B-cell-depleted T cells, or PBMCs. Deeply sampled blood TCRbeta repertoires from subjects exposed to, actively infected with, or recovered from COVID-19 were included in the dataset. Where HLA class I and class II types were available, the types were taken from metadata supplied by the sample provider, not from assay-based typing.

The germline V gene supplies CDR1 SGHRS and CDR2 YFSETQ. Including cysteine and phenylalanine, the CDR3 has 15 amino acids. Only CDR3 DNA remains: 45 bases, in frame from the first base. V is shortened by 4 bases, J by 2 bases, and the region joining them spans 15 bases. The collaborating institutions used their own protocols to collect whole blood in K2EDTA tubes. For TCRbeta analysis, collaborators shipped samples as frozen whole blood, isolated PBMCs, or DNA extracted from either of those sample types. TCRbeta CDR3 regions were amplified from genomic DNA using the immunoSEQ Assay, a bias-controlled multiplex PCR. In the original analysis: The number of nucleated cells in each sample was estimated from the amplification of reference gene primers within the assay. To quantify the absolute abundance of each unique TCRbeta CDR3 rearrangement, sequence reads were collapsed and filtered. For each sample, productive Simpson clonality was calculated as the square root of Simpson's diversity index across productive rearrangements. Here the immuneACCESS table is served through TCRdb, limited to in-frame sequences with V and J called. Missing clones are a known gap in these copies; in checked studies unresolved V genes cover under half, and the rest lacks a known reason. Clonal size and the V and J genes are those of that table, whereas D and trimming came from the DNA. The sample data list 150,000 to 200,000 clones, and 80% to 90% of these were observed just once. Clones ranked in the top ten supply 1.6% of the sample.

Overall study results and their limits: The amount of clinical and demographic metadata varied by source and participant and was provided uncurated.

The V and J segments used are TRBV5-1 and TRBJ2-5, and the D gene may be TRBD1, 5 bases matching. This TCR was sampled from a woman aged 50 to 60 with acute or convalescent COVID-19. Input material: peripheral blood. The nucleotide sequence reads as follows: TGCGCCAGCAGCCCGCAGGGTCCGATACAAGAGACCCAGTACTTC. Translation gives CASSPQGPIQETQYF.